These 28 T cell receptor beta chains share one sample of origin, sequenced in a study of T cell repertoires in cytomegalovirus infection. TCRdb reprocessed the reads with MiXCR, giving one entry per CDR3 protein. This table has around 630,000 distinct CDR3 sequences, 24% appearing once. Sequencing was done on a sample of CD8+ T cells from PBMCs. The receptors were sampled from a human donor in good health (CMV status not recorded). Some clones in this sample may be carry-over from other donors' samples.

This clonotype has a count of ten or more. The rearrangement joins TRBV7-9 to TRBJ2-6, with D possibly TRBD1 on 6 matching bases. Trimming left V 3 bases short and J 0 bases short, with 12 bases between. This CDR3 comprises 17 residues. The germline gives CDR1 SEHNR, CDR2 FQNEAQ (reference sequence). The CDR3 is CASSFPGEPSGANVLTF. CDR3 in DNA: TGTGCCAGCAGCTTCCCAGGGGAACCCTCTGGGGCCAACGTCCTGACTTTC.

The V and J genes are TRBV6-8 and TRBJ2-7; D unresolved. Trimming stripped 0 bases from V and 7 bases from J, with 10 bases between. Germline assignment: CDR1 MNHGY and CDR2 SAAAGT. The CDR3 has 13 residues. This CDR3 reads CASSYSTGSEQYV. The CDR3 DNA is TGTGCCAGCAGTTACTCCACCGGTTCTGAGCAGTACGTC.

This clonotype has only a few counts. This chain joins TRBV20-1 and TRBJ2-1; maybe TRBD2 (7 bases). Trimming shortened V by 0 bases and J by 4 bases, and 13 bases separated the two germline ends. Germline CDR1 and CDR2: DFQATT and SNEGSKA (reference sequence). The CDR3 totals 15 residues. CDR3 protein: CSARDVGGLYNEQFF. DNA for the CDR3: TGCAGTGCTAGAGATGTGGGGGGGCTTTACAATGAGCAGTTCTTC.

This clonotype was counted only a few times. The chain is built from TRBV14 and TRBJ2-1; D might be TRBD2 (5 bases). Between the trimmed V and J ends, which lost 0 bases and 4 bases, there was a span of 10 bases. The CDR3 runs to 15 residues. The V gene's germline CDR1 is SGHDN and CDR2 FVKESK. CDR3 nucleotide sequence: TGTGCCAGCAGCCAAGATGTGACGGGATACAATGAGCAGTTCTTC. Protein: CASSQDVTGYNEQFF.

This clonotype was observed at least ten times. Here the CDR3 DNA reads TGTGCCAGCAGTTTACCCGGACTAGCATCACCTAGCACAGATACGCAGTATTTT. Protein: CASSLPGLASPSTDTQYF. J is TRBJ2-3 and V is TRBV28; the match to TRBD2 covers 8 bases. CDR3 length: 18 amino acids. The V gene's germline CDR1 is MDHEN and CDR2 SYDVKM. V lost 2 bases, J lost 0 bases, and 10 bases stayed unmatched.

DNA of the CDR3: TGTGCCAGCAGCCAAGGGTTTGGAGGGGCCCAGTCCTACGAGCAGTACTTC. It yields the protein CASSQGFGGAQSYEQYF. The chain carries TRBV14 and TRBJ2-7, with a weak D call TRBD2 (6 bases). CDR3 length: 17 residues. Germline V gene data show CDR1 as SGHDN and CDR2 as FVKESK. V was clipped by 1 base and J by 1 base, with 17 bases between them.

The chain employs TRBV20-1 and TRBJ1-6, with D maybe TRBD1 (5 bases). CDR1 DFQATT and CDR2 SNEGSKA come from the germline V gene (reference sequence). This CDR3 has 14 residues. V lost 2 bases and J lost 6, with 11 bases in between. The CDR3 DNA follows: TGCAGTGCTAGAAGGCAGGGCGGTAATTCACCCCTCCACTTT. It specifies CSARRQGGNSPLHF.

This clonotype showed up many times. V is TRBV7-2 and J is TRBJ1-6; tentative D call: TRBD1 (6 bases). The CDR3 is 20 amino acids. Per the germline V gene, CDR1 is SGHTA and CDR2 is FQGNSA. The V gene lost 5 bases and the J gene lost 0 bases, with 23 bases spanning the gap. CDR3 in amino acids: CASSRQGGTPRSSYNSPLHF. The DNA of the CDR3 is TGTGCCAGCAGCCGTCAGGGCGGGACACCCCGGAGCTCCTATAATTCACCCCTCCACTTT.

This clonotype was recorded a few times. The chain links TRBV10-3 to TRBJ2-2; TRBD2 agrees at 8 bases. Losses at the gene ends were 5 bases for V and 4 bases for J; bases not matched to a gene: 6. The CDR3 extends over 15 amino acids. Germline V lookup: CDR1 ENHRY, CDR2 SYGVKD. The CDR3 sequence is CAISPGGAGTGELFF. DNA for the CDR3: TGTGCCATCAGTCCCGGGGGGGCGGGCACCGGGGAGCTGTTTTTT.

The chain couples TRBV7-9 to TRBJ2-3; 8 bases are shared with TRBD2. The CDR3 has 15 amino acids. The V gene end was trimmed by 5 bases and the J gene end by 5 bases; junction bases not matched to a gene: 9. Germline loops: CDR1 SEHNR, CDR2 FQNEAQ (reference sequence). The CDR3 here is CASSRQRGMLDTQYF. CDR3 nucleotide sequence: TGTGCCAGCAGCCGCCAGCGGGGGATGCTAGATACGCAGTATTTT.

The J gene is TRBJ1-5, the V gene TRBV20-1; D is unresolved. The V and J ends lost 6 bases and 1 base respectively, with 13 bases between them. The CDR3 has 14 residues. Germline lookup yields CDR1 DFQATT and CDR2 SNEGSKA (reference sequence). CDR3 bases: TGCAGTGCGACTCTCCCGGACAGCAATCAGCCCCAGCATTTT. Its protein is CSATLPDSNQPQHF.

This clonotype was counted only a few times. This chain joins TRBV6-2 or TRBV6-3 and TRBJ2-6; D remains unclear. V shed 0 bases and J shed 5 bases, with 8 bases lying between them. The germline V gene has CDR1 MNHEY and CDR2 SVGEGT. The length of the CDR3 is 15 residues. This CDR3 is CASSYSANRANVLTF. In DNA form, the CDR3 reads TGTGCCAGCAGTTACTCGGCCAACAGGGCCAACGTCCTGACTTTC.

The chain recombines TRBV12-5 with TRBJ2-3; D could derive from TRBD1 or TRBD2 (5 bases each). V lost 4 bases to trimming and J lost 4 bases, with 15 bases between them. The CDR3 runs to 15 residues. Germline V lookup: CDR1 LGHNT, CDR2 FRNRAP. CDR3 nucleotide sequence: TGTGCTAGTGGTTCCCCCGGGCAGGGACCAGATACGCAGTATTTT. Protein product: CASGSPGQGPDTQYF.

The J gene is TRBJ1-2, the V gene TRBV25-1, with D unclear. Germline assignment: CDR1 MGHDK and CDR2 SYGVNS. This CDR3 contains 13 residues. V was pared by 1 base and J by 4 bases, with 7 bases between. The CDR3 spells CASSESGAYGYTF. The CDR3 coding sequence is TGTGCCAGCAGTGAATCAGGAGCCTATGGCTACACCTTC.

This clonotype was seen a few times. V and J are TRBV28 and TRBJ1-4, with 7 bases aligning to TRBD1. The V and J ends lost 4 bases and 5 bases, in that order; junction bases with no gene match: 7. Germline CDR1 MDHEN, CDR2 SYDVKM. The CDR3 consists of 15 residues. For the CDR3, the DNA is TGTGCCAGCAGTTCCGGGACAGTCGACAATGAAAAACTGTTTTTT. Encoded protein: CASSSGTVDNEKLFF.

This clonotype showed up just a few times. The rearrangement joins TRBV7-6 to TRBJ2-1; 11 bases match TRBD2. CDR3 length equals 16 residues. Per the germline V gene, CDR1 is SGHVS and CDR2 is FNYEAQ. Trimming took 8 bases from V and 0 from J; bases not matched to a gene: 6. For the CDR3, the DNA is TGTGCCAGCTCGGTTAGCGGGGGGGCCTCCTACAATGAGCAGTTCTTC. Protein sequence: CASSVSGGASYNEQFF. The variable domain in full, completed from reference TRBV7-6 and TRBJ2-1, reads GAGVSQSPRYKVTKRGQDVALRCDPISGHVSLYWYRQALGQGPEFLTYFNYEAQQDKSGLPNDRFSAERPEGSISTLTIQRTEQRDSAMYRCASSVSGGASYNEQFFGPGTRLTVL.

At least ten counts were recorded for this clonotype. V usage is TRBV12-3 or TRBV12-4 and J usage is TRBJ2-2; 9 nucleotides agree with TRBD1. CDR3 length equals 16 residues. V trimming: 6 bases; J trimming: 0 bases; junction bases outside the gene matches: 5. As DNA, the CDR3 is TGTGCCAGCAGACCGGGACAGGGACCGAACACCGGGGAGCTGTTTTTT. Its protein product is CASRPGQGPNTGELFF.

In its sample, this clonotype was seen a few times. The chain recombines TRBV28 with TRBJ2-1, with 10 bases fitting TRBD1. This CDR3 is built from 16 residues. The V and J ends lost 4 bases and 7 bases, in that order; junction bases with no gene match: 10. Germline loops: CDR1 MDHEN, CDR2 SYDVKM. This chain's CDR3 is CASSSTGTGVFNEQFF. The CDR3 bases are TGTGCCAGCAGTTCCACCGGGACAGGGGTGTTTAATGAGCAGTTCTTC.

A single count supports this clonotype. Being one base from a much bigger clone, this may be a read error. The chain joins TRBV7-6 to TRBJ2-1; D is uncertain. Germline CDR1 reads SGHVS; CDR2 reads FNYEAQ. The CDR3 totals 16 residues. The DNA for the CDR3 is TGTGTCAGCAGCTTAGTACGCCCCCCCAGGAAGAATGAGCAGTTCTTC. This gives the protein CVSSLVRPPRKNEQFF.

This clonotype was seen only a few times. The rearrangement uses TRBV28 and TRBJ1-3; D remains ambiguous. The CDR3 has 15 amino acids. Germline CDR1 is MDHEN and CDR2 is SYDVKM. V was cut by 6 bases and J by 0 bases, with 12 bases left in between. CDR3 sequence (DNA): TGTGCCAGCAGCCGACCGAAGTTCTCTGGAAACACCATATATTTT. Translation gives CASSRPKFSGNTIYF.

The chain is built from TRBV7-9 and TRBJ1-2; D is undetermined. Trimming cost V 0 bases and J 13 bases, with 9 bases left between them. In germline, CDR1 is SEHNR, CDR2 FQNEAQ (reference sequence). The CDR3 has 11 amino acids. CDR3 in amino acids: CASSLAPEATF. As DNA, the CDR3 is TGTGCCAGCAGCTTAGCGCCAGAGGCCACCTTC.

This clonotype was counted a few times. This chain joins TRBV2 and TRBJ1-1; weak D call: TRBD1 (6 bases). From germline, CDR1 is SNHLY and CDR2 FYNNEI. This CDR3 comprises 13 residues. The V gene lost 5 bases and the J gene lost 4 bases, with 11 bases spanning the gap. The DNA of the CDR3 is TGTGCCAGCAGTCGCATACAGGGCACTGAAGCTTTCTTT. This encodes CASSRIQGTEAFF.

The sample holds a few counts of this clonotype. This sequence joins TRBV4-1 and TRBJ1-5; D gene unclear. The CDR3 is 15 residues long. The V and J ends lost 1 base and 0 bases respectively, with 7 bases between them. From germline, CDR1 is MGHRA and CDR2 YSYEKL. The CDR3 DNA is TGCGCCAGCAGCCAAGTATGGAATAGCAATCAGCCCCAGCATTTT. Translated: CASSQVWNSNQPQHF.

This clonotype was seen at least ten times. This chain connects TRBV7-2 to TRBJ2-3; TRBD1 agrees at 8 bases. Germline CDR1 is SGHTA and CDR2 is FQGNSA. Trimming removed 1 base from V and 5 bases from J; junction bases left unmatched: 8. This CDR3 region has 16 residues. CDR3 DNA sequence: TGTGCCAGCAGCTTAGGTGGCAGGGGGCGTAGAGATACGCAGTATTTT. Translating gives CASSLGGRGRRDTQYF.

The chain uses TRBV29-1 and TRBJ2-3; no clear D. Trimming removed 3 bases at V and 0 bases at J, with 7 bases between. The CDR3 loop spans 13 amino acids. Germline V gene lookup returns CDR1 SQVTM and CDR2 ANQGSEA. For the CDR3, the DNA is TGCAGCGTTGACTTATCTAGCACAGATACGCAGTATTTT. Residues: CSVDLSSTDTQYF.

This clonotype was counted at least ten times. The CDR3, as DNA: TGTGCTAGTGACGGGGATAACTATGGCTACACCTTC. It specifies CASDGDNYGYTF. This chain connects TRBV12-5 to TRBJ1-2; D remains unclear. Trimming removed 7 bases at V and 1 base at J, with 7 bases between. This CDR3 comprises 12 residues. CDR1 and CDR2 from the germline V gene are LGHNT and FRNRAP.

Here the CDR3 reads CASSQGEYSNQPQHF. Here the CDR3 DNA reads TGTGCCAGCAGCCAAGGAGAGTATAGCAATCAGCCCCAGCATTTT. J is TRBJ1-5 and V is TRBV3-1; no firm D call. This CDR3 spans 15 amino acids. CDR1 and CDR2 (germline): LGHDT, YNNKEL (reference sequence). V was cut by 1 base and J by 0 bases, with 7 bases left in between.

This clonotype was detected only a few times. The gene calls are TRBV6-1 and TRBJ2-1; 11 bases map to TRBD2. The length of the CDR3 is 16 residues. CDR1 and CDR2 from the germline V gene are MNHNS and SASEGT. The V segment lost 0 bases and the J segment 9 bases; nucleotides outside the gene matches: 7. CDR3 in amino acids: CASSEALAGGPGEQFF. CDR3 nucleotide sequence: TGTGCCAGCAGTGAAGCGTTAGCGGGAGGGCCCGGTGAGCAGTTCTTC.